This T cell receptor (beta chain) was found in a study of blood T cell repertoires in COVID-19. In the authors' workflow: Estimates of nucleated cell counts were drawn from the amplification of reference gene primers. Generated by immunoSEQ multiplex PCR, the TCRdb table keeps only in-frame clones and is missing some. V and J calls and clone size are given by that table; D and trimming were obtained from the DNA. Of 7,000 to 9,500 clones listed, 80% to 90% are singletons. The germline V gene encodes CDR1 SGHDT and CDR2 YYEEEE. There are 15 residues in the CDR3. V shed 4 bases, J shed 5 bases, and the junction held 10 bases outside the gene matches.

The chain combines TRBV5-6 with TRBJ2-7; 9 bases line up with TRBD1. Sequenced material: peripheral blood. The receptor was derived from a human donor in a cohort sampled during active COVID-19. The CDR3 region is CASSATGTGSHEQYF. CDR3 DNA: TGTGCCAGCAGCGCAACCGGGACAGGGTCCCACGAGCAGTACTTC.